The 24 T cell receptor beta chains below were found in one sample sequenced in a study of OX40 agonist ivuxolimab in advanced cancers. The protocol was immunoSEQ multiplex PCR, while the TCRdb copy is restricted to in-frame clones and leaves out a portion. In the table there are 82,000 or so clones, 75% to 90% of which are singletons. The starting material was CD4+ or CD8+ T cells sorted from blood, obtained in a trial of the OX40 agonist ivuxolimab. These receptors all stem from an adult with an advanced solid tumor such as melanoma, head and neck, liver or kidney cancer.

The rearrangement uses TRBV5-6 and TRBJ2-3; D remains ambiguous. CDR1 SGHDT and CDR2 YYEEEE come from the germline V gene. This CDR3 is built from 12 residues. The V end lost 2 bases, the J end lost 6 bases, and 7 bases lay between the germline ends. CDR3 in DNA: TGTGCCAGCAGCTTAGGGTCGGATACGCAGTATTTT. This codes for CASSLGSDTQYF.

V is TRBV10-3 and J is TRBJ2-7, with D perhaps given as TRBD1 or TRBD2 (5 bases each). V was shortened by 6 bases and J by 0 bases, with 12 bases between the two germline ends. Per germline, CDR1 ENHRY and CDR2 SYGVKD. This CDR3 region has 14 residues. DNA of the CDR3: TGTGCCATCAGCGGGACGGATAGCTCCTACGAGCAGTACTTC. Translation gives CAISGTDSSYEQYF.

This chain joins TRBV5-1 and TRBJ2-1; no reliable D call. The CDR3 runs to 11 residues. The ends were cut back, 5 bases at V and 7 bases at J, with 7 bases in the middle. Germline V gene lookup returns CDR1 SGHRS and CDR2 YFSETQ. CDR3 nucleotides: TGCGCCAGCAGGCTTTCTAATGAGCAGTTCTTC. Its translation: CASRLSNEQFF.

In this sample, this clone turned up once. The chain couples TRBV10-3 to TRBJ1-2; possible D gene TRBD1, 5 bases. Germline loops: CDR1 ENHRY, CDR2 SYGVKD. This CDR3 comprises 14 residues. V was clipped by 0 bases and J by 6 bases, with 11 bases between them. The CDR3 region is CAISESKKQDGYTF. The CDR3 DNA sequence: TGTGCCATCAGTGAGTCGAAGAAACAGGATGGCTACACCTTC.

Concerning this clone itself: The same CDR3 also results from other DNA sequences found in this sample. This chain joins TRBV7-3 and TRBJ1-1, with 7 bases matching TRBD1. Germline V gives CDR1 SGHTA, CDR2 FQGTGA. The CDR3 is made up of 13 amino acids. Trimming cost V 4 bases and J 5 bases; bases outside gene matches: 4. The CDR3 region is CASSSTGTTEAFF. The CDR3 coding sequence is TGTGCCAGCAGCTCGACAGGGACAACTGAAGCTTTCTTT.

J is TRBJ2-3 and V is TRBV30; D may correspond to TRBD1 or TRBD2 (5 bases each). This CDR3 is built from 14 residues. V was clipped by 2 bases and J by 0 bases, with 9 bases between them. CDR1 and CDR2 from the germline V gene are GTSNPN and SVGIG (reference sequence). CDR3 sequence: CAWSNGASTDTQYF. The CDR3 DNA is TGTGCCTGGAGTAACGGGGCTAGCACAGATACGCAGTATTTT. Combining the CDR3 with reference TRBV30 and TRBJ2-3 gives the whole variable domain SQTIHQWPATLVQPVGSPLSLECTVEGTSNPNLYWYRQAAGRGLQLLFYSVGIGQISSEVPQNLSASRPQDRQFILSSKKLLLSDSGFYLCAWSNGASTDTQYFGPGTRLTVL.

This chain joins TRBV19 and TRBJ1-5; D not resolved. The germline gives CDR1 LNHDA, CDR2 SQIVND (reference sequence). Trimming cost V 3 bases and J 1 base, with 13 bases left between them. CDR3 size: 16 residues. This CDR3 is CASSILTGSSNQPQHF. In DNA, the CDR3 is TGTGCCAGTAGTATTTTAACGGGGTCGAGCAATCAGCCCCAGCATTTT.

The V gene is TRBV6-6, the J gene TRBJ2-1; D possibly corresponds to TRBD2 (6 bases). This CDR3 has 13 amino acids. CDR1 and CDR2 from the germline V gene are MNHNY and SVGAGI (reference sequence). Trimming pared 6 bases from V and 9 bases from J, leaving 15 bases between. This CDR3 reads CASRQRPEGEQFF. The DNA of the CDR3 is TGTGCCAGCAGGCAACGGCCGGAGGGTGAGCAGTTCTTC.

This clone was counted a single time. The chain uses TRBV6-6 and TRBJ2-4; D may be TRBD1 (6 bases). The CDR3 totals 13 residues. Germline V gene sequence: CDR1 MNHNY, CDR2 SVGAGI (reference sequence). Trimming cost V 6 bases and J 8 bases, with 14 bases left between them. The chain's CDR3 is CASSLTGLDIQYF. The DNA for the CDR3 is TGTGCCAGCAGCCTTACAGGGTTGGACATTCAGTACTTC.

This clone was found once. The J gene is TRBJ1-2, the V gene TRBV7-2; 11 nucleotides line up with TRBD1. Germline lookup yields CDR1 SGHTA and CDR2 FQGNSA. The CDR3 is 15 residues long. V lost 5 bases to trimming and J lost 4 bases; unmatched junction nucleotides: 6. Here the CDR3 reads CASSPDRGRSYGYTF. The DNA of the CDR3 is TGTGCCAGCAGCCCGGACAGGGGGCGAAGCTATGGCTACACCTTC.

The DNA of the CDR3 is TGTGCCAGCAGCCCCGGGACAGAGAACGTCGGTAACTATGGCTACACCTTC. It is translated as CASSPGTENVGNYGYTF. The J gene is TRBJ1-2, the V gene TRBV11-1, with 7 bases matching TRBD1. The germline V gene encodes CDR1 SGHAT and CDR2 FQDESV (reference sequence). V gave up 5 bases and J gave up 1 base; unmatched junction bases: 13. This CDR3 has 17 residues.

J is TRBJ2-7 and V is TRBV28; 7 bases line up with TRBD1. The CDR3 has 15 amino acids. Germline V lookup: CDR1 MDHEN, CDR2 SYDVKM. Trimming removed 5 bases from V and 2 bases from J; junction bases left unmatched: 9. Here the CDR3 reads CASSPTGQRPYEQYF. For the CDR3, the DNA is TGTGCCAGCAGTCCGACGGGACAGCGACCCTACGAGCAGTACTTC.

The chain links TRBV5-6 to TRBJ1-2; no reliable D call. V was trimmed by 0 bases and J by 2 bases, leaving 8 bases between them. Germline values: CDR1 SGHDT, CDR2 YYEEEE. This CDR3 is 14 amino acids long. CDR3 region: CASSLDGRNYGYTF. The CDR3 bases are TGTGCCAGCAGCTTGGACGGGCGAAACTATGGCTACACCTTC.

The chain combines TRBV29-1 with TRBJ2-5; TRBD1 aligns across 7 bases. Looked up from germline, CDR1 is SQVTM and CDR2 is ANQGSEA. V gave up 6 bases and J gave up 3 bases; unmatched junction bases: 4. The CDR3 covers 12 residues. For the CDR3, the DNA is TGCAGCGTAGAGACAGGGAAAGAGACCCAGTACTTC. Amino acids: CSVETGKETQYF. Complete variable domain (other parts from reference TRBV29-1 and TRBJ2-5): SAVISQKPSRDICQRGTSLTIQCQVDSQVTMMFWYRQQPGQSLTLIATANQGSEATYESGFVIDKFPISRPNLTFSTLTVSNMSPEDSSIYLCSVETGKETQYFGPGTRLLVL.

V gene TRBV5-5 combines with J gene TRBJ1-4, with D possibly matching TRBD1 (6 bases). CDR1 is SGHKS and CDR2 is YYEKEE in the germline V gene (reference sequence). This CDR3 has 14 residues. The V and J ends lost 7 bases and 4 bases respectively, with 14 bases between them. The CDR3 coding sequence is TGTGCCAGCCGCCTCAGGGGTAGTAATGAAAAACTGTTTTTT. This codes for CASRLRGSNEKLFF.

CDR3 DNA sequence: TGCGCCAGCAGCTTGGATGGGGGGCGCTTTGAAAAACTGTTTTTT. Amino acids: CASSLDGGRFEKLFF. The J gene is TRBJ1-4, the V gene TRBV5-1; weak D call: TRBD1 (6 bases). From germline, CDR1 is SGHRS and CDR2 YFSETQ. V was clipped by 0 bases and J by 7 bases, with 13 bases between them. This CDR3 has 15 residues.

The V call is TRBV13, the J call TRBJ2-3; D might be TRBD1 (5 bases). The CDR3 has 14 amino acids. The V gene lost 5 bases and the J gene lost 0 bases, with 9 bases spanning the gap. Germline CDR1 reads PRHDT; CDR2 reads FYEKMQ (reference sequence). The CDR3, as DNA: TGTGCCAGCAGCAGCAGGGCTAGCACAGATACGCAGTATTTT. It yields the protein CASSSRASTDTQYF.

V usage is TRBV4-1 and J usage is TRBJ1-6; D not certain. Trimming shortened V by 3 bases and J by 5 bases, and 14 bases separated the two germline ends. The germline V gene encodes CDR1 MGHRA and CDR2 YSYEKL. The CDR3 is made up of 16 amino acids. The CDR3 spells CASSQTEAPNNSPLHF. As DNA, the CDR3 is TGCGCCAGCAGCCAGACCGAGGCTCCCAATAATTCACCCCTCCACTTT.

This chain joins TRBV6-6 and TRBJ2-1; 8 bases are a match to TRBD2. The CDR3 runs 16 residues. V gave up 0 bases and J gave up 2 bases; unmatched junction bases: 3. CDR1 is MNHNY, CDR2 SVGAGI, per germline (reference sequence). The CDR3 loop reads CASSYSTGGPYNEQFF. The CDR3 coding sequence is TGTGCCAGCAGTTACTCGACGGGGGGGCCCTACAATGAGCAGTTCTTC.

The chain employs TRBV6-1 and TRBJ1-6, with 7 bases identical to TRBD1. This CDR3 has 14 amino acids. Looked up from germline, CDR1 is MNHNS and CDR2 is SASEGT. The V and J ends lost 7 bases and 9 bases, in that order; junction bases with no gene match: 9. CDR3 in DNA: TGTGCCAGCATTGAGAGGGGGCGCGGTTCACCCCTCCACTTT. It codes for CASIERGRGSPLHF.

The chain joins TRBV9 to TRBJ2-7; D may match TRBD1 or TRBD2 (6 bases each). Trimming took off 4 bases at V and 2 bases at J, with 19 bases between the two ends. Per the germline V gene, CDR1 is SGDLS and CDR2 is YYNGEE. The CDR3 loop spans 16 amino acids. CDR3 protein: CASSPNWRGAPYEQYF. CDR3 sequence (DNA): TGTGCCAGCAGCCCTAACTGGAGGGGGGCCCCCTACGAGCAGTACTTC.

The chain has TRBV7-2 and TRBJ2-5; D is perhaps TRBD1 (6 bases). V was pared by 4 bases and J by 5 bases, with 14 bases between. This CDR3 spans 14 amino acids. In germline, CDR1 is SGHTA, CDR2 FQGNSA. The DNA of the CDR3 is TGTGCCAGCAGCTCTCAAACAGGGTTTGAGACCCAGTACTTC. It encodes CASSSQTGFETQYF.

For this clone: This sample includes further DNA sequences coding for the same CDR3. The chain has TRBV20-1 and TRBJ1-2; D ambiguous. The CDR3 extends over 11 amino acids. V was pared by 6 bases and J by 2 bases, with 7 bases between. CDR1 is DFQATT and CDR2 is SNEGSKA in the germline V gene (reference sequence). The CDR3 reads CSATPNYGYTF. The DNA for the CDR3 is TGCAGTGCCACACCCAACTATGGCTACACCTTC.

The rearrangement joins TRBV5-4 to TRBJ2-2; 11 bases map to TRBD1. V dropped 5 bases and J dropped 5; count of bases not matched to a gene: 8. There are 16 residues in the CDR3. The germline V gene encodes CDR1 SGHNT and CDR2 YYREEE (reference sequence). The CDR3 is CASSLYRDRGTGELFF. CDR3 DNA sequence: TGTGCCAGCAGTCTCTACCGGGACAGGGGGACCGGGGAGCTGTTTTTT.